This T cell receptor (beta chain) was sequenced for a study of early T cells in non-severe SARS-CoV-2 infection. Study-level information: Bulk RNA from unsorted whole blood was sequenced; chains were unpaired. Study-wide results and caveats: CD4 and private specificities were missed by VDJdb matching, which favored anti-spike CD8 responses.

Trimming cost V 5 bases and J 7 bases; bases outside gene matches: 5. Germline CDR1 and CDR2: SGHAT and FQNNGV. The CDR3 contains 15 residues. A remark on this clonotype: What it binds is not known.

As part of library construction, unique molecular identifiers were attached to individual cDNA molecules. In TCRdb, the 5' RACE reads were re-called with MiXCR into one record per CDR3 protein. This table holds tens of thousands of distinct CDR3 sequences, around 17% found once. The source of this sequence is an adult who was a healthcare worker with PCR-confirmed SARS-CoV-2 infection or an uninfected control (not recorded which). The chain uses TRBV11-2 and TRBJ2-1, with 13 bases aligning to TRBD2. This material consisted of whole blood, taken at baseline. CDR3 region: CASSPTSGRGNEQFF. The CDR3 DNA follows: TGTGCCAGCAGCCCTACTAGCGGGAGGGGGAATGAGCAGTTCTTC.